The rows below give T cell receptor beta chains drawn from one sample of a study of T-cell reconstitution after alpha-beta-depleted transplantation in children. TCRdb passed the PCR reads through MiXCR, listing each CDR3 protein once. The sample lists about 200,000 distinct CDR3 sequences, roughly 18% occurring once. Material: PBMCs, mostly from graft donor cells, obtained 360 days after TCRalphabeta/CD19-depleted stem cell transplant. These TCRs come from a male patient aged 2 to 9 who had a stem cell transplant for acute lymphoblastic leukemia, so the T cells may come from the graft donor. Both conserved end residues are part of each CDR3. A D gene is named only where the DNA matches it firmly. Size is stated for part of the rows, as once, few or many counts, or as a class when the clone is expanded.

v_call: TRBV7-2
d_call: TRBD2
clone_size: few
j_call: TRBJ2-2
cdr3_nt: TGTGCCAGCAGCGAAGGACTAGCGGGGTTCTCGAACACCGGGGAGCTGTTTTTT
cdr3_aa: CASSEGLAGFSNTGELFF

v_call: TRBV6-2/TRBV6-3
d_call: NA
clone_size: few
j_call: TRBJ2-7
cdr3_nt: TGTGCCAGCAGCCGTCACCCGGGGTCGCGACCATACTACGAGCAGTACTTC
cdr3_aa: CASSRHPGSRPYYEQYF

v_call: TRBV24-1
d_call: NA
clone_size: many
j_call: TRBJ2-1
cdr3_nt: TGTGCCACCAGTGATATCCAAACGAGCTCCTACAATGAGCAGTTCTTC
cdr3_aa: CATSDIQTSSYNEQFF

v_call: TRBV5-1
d_call: TRBD2
clone_size: NA
j_call: TRBJ2-1
cdr3_nt: TGCGCCAGCAGCTTGGAAGGACTAGCGGCCTACAATGAGCAGTTCTTC
cdr3_aa: CASSLEGLAAYNEQFF

v_call: TRBV30
d_call: TRBD2
clone_size: NA
j_call: TRBJ2-3
cdr3_nt: TGTGCCTGGAGTGAACTAGCGCCAGGAGATACGCAGTATTTT
cdr3_aa: CAWSELAPGDTQYF

v_call: TRBV27
d_call: NA
clone_size: NA
j_call: TRBJ2-5
cdr3_nt: TGTGCCAGCATGACGGCTCAAGAGACCCAGTACTTC
cdr3_aa: CASMTAQETQYF

v_call: TRBV28
d_call: TRBD2
clone_size: few
j_call: TRBJ2-1
cdr3_nt: TGTGCCAGCGCAGCCCATATAACCCAAAGACTAGCGGGAGGGACTGGAAATGAGCAGTTCTTC
cdr3_aa: CASAAHITQRLAGGTGNEQFF

v_call: TRBV7-9
d_call: TRBD1
clone_size: few
j_call: TRBJ1-1
cdr3_nt: TGTGCCAGCAGCCCACCCCGGCAGGGGGCCTACACTGAAGCTTTCTTT
cdr3_aa: CASSPPRQGAYTEAFF

v_call: TRBV10-3
d_call: NA
clone_size: few
j_call: TRBJ2-1
cdr3_nt: TGTGCCATCAGTCAGGACATCCACAATGAGCAGTTCTTC
cdr3_aa: CAISQDIHNEQFF

v_call: TRBV29-1
d_call: NA
clone_size: NA
j_call: TRBJ1-4
cdr3_nt: TGCAGCGTTGGGAGACGAAGCGGGGAAAAACTGTTTTTT
cdr3_aa: CSVGRRSGEKLFF

v_call: TRBV7-6
d_call: NA
clone_size: NA
j_call: TRBJ2-3
cdr3_nt: TGTGCCAGCACCGCGGCGGGGAACACAGATACGCAGTATTTT
cdr3_aa: CASTAAGNTDTQYF

v_call: TRBV14
d_call: NA
clone_size: NA
j_call: TRBJ2-4
cdr3_nt: TGTGCCAGCAGCCAAGAGCGAGGCCCTCCGTTAAACATTCAGTACTTC
cdr3_aa: CASSQERGPPLNIQYF

v_call: TRBV4-3
d_call: TRBD2
clone_size: few
j_call: TRBJ2-3
cdr3_nt: TGCGCCAGCAGCCCCACTAGCGCCGCCCGGGGAGATACGCAGTATTTT
cdr3_aa: CASSPTSAARGDTQYF

v_call: TRBV29-1
d_call: NA
clone_size: few
j_call: TRBJ2-1
cdr3_nt: TGCAGCGTCTCAGGGGCCAATGAGCAGTTCTTC
cdr3_aa: CSVSGANEQFF

v_call: TRBV12-3/TRBV12-4
d_call: NA
clone_size: few
j_call: TRBJ1-5
cdr3_nt: TGTGCCAGCAGTCCTGGCCCCGGACGGAGCAATCAGCCCCAGCATTTT
cdr3_aa: CASSPGPGRSNQPQHF

v_call: TRBV10-3
d_call: NA
clone_size: few
j_call: TRBJ2-6
cdr3_nt: TGTGCCATCAGTTCGTCTGCGGGATCGTACTCTGGGGCCAACGTCCTGACTTTC
cdr3_aa: CAISSSAGSYSGANVLTF

v_call: TRBV12-3/TRBV12-4
d_call: NA
clone_size: NA
j_call: TRBJ2-7
cdr3_nt: TGTGCCAGCAGCCGTCAGGGTATGGGCTCCTACGAGCAGTACTTC
cdr3_aa: CASSRQGMGSYEQYF

v_call: TRBV7-8
d_call: NA
clone_size: NA
j_call: TRBJ2-2
cdr3_nt: TGTGCCAGCACCTCGGCCCTAGGATACACCGGGGAGCTGTTTTTT
cdr3_aa: CASTSALGYTGELFF

v_call: TRBV3-1
d_call: NA
clone_size: NA
j_call: TRBJ2-2
cdr3_nt: TGTGCCAGCAGCCAACAGCCGAACACCGGGGAGCTGTTTTTT
cdr3_aa: CASSQQPNTGELFF

v_call: TRBV12-3/TRBV12-4
d_call: NA
clone_size: many
j_call: TRBJ1-6
cdr3_nt: TGTGCCAGCAGTTTCTGGGCGGATTCACCCCTCCACTTT
cdr3_aa: CASSFWADSPLHF

v_call: TRBV10-2
d_call: TRBD1
clone_size: many
j_call: TRBJ2-2
cdr3_nt: TGCGCCAGTGACAGGGTGAACACCGGGGAGCTGTTTTTT
cdr3_aa: CASDRVNTGELFF

v_call: TRBV7-2
d_call: NA
clone_size: few
j_call: TRBJ2-7
cdr3_nt: TGTGCCAGCAGCCTTAGGGACGGGCCCTACGAGCAGTACTTC
cdr3_aa: CASSLRDGPYEQYF

v_call: TRBV5-1
d_call: TRBD2
clone_size: NA
j_call: TRBJ2-1
cdr3_nt: TGCGCCAGCAGCCCTAGCGGGGGGTTAAGCCACAATGAGCAGTTCTTC
cdr3_aa: CASSPSGGLSHNEQFF

v_call: TRBV18
d_call: TRBD2
clone_size: few
j_call: TRBJ2-2
cdr3_nt: TGTGCCAGCTCCACTAGCGGGGGGTCGAACACCGGGGAGCTGTTTTTT
cdr3_aa: CASSTSGGSNTGELFF

v_call: TRBV25-1
d_call: NA
clone_size: NA
j_call: TRBJ2-1
cdr3_nt: TGTGCCAGCAGTTTGACTAGATTATTCTACAATGAGCAGTTCTTC
cdr3_aa: CASSLTRLFYNEQFF

v_call: TRBV20-1
d_call: TRBD2
clone_size: NA
j_call: TRBJ2-1
cdr3_nt: TGCAGTGCTGGAGGGCGGGGGGGACCAACCTACAATGAGCAGTTCTTC
cdr3_aa: CSAGGRGGPTYNEQFF

v_call: TRBV3-1
d_call: NA
clone_size: NA
j_call: TRBJ2-3
cdr3_nt: TGTGCCAGCAGCCAAGAATTGCCTCCCACAGATACGCAGTATTTT
cdr3_aa: CASSQELPPTDTQYF

v_call: TRBV7-8
d_call: NA
clone_size: few
j_call: TRBJ2-2
cdr3_nt: TGTGCCAGCAGCTTCCGACAGGAGACCGGGGAGCTGTTTTTT
cdr3_aa: CASSFRQETGELFF

v_call: TRBV5-6
d_call: NA
clone_size: few
j_call: TRBJ1-1
cdr3_nt: TGTGCCAGCAGCTTCATGAGGGGGAACACTGAAGCTTTCTTT
cdr3_aa: CASSFMRGNTEAFF

v_call: TRBV12-3/TRBV12-4
d_call: TRBD1
clone_size: NA
j_call: TRBJ1-3
cdr3_nt: TGTGCCAGCAGTCCTCACGGGACAGGGTTCAGTGGAAACACCATATATTTT
cdr3_aa: CASSPHGTGFSGNTIYF

v_call: TRBV27
d_call: NA
clone_size: few
j_call: TRBJ2-1
cdr3_nt: TGTGCCTGCCATCGGGCTATAGGAGAGGATGAGCAGTTCTTC
cdr3_aa: CACHRAIGEDEQFF